This T cell receptor beta chain was obtained from a study of memory CD4+ T cells and cytomegalovirus serostatus. Overall study: Healthy Belgian adult donors included 9 or 10 CMV-positive and 20 to 30 CMV-negative people. Study conclusions and caveats: CD4+ memory repertoires contained about 40% of the 164 reported CMV TCRbeta sequences.

Per the authors' pipeline: Out-of-frame sequences were removed, leaving around 2,000,000 distinct TCRbeta sequences. Repertoires were generated with immunoSEQ multiplex PCR, while TCRdb's copy carries only in-frame clones and drops some. V, J and clone size reflect that table, while D and trimming were determined from the DNA. The sample has roughly 84,000 clones; around 80% are singletons. This clone was detected a few times. The antigen remains undetermined. The CDR3 has 10 residues. The germline V gene has CDR1 GTSNPN and CDR2 SVGIG (reference sequence). Trimming took off 0 bases at V and 8 bases at J, with 4 bases between the two ends. Single viable CD3+CD4+CD8-CD45RO+ cells were sorted as the memory CD4+ T cells.

The chain is built from TRBV30 and TRBJ1-2; D uncertain. Sequencing was performed on memory CD4+ T cells from blood. This sequence was found in an adult in good health and CMV-seronegative. The CDR3 nucleotides read TGTGCCTGGAGTGTACTCGGCTACACCTTC. Protein: CAWSVLGYTF.